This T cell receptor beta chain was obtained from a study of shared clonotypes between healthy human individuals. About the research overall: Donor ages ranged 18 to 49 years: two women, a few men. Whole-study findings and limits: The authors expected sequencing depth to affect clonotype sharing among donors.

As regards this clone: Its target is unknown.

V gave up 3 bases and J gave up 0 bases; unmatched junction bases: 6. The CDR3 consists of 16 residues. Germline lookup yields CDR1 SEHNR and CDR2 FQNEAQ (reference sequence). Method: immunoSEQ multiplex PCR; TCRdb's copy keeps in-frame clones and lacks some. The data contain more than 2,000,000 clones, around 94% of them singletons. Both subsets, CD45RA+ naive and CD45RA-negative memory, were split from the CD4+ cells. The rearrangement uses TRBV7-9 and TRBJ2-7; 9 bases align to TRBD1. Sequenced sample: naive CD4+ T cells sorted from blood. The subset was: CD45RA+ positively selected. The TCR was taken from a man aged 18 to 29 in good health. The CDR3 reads CASSFGQGQTSYEQYF. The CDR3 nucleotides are TGTGCCAGCAGCTTTGGACAGGGGCAGACCTCCTACGAGCAGTACTTC.